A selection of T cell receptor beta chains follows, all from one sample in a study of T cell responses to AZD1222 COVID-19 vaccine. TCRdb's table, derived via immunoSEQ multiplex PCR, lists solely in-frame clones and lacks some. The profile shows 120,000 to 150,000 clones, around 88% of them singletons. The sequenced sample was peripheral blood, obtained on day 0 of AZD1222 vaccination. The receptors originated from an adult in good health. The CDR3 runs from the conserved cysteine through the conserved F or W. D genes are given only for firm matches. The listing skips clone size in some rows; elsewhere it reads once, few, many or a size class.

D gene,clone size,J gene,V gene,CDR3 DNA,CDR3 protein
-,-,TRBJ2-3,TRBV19,TGTGCCAGTAGCCAACCGCCCCCCTCAGATACGCAGTATTTT,CASSQPPPSDTQYF
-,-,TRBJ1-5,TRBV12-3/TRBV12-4,TGTGCCAGCAGTTTGAGGGCTAATCAGCCCCAGCATTTT,CASSLRANQPQHF
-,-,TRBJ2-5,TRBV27,TGTGCCACCACCCGGACCCCCGGGGAGACCCAGTACTTC,CATTRTPGETQYF
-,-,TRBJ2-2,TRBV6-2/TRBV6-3,TGTGCCAGCAGTTACTCGATAGATCGGCTCCAAAAAGCGAACACCGGGGAGCTGTTTTTT,CASSYSIDRLQKANTGELFF
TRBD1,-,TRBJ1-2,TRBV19,TGTGCCAGTAGTGCTGACAGGGGGAGGAACTATGGCTACACCTTC,CASSADRGRNYGYTF
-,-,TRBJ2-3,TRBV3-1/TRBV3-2,TGTGCCAGCAGCCCGGGACTCACAGATACGCAGTATTTT,CASSPGLTDTQYF
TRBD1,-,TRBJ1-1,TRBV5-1,TGCGCCAGCCGCTCGGACAGGGGCGGATTGGGGATGAACACTGAAGCTTTCTTT,CASRSDRGGLGMNTEAFF
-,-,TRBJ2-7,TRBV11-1,TGTGCCAGCAGCCACGGAGGGCTCGAGCAGTACTTC,CASSHGGLEQYF
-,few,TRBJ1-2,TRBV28,TGTGCCAGCAGCCCTGGCCCCCAGGGACGCTATGGCTACACCTTC,CASSPGPQGRYGYTF
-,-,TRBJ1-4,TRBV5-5,TGTGCCAGCCGCCGATCCGGGACCCTTAGCGGAGATGAAAAACTGTTTTTT,CASRRSGTLSGDEKLFF
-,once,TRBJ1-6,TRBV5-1,TGCGCCAGCAGCTCCCAGAATTCACCCCTCCACTTT,CASSSQNSPLHF
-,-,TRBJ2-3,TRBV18,TGTGCCAGCTCACCGTACACAGATACGCAGTATTTT,CASSPYTDTQYF
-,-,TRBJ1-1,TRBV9,TGTGCCAGCAGCGGGTCAGCCCGTTTGAACACTGAAGCTTTCTTT,CASSGSARLNTEAFF
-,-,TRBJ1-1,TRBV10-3,TGTGCCATCAGTGGCGGCCCCTCCCGGACAGTGAACACTGAAGCTTTCTTT,CAISGGPSRTVNTEAFF
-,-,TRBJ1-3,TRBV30,TGTGCCTGGAGCCGTACAGGGAGCTCTGGAAACACCATATATTTT,CAWSRTGSSGNTIYF
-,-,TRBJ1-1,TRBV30,TGTGCCTGGAGGAGTACCGGGACGACTAAAGCTTTCTTT,CAWRSTGTTKAFF
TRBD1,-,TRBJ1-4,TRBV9,TGTGCCAGCAGCGCCGCCGGGACAGGGTATGAAAAACTGTTTTTT,CASSAAGTGYEKLFF
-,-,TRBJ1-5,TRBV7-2,TGTGCCAGCAGCTTAGAGGGGAGGCATAGCAATCAGCCCCAGCATTTT,CASSLEGRHSNQPQHF
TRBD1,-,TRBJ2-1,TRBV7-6,TGTGCCAGCAGCTCCCCGGGACAGGGAGTGGATGAGCAGTTCTTC,CASSSPGQGVDEQFF
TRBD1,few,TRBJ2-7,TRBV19,TGTGCCAGTAGTACCGCCCGGACAGGGCCCTACGAGCAGTACTTC,CASSTARTGPYEQYF
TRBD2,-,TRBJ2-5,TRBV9,TGTGCCAGCAGCCAAACCCCGGGAGGGGAGACCCAGTACTTC,CASSQTPGGETQYF
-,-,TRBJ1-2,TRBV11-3,TGTGCCAGCAGCTCAGGGGTTTTGGGCTACACCTTC,CASSSGVLGYTF
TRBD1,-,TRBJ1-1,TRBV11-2,TGTGCCAGCAGCTTGAGGGGGCGGAACACTGAAGCTTTCTTT,CASSLRGRNTEAFF
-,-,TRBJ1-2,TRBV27,TGTGCCAGCAGTTCCCCCCTGAGGGGTGACTATGGCTACACCTTC,CASSSPLRGDYGYTF
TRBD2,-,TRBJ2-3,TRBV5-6,TGTGCCAGCAGCTATCGACTAGCGGGGAGCACAGATACGCAGTATTTT,CASSYRLAGSTDTQYF
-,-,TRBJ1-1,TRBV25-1,TGTGCCAGCAGTGAATATTTACAGGGAAACACTGAAGCTTTCTTT,CASSEYLQGNTEAFF
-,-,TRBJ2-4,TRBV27,TGTGCCAGCAGTTTCGAGGGGCTAGCCAAAAACATTCAGTACTTC,CASSFEGLAKNIQYF
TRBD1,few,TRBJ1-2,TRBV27,TGTGCCAGCAGTTTAAAGGGACAGGCAAACTATGGCTACACCTTC,CASSLKGQANYGYTF
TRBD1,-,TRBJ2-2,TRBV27,TGTGCCAGCAAGCAGGGGGCGGTTTCCGGGGAGCTGTTTTTT,CASKQGAVSGELFF
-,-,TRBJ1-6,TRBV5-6,TGTGCCAGCAGCTTCTCACGGAATAATTCACCCCTCCACTTT,CASSFSRNNSPLHF
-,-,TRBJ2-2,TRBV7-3,TGTGCCAGCAGCTTAGACGAGGGCGGGGAGCTGTTTTTT,CASSLDEGGELFF
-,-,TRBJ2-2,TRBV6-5,TGTGCCAGCAGTCGGACAGCCGGGGAGCCGTTTTTT,CASSRTAGEPFF
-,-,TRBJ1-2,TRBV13,TGTGCCAGCAGCTTTCGACAGGTCGAGGACTTAGGCTACACCTTC,CASSFRQVEDLGYTF
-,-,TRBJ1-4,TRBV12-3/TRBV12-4,TGTGCCAGCAGTTTCGGGGATGAAAAACTGTTTTTT,CASSFGDEKLFF
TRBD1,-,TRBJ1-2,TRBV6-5,TGTGCCAGCAGACACGGACAGGGCGCCTTTTATGGCTACACCTTC,CASRHGQGAFYGYTF
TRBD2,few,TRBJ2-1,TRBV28,TGTGCCAGCAGTTCCCAAGAAGCGGGAGTCCGCTTGGGTGAGCAGTTCTTC,CASSSQEAGVRLGEQFF
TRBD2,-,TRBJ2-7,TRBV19,TGTGCCAGTAGCCGTCGGACTAGCGGGAGTTACGAGCAGTACTTC,CASSRRTSGSYEQYF
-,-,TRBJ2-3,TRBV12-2,TGTGCAAGTCGCTTAAGATCCAGCGGGAGTCTCTTTAAAAACACAGATACGCAGTATTTT,CASRLRSSGSLFKNTDTQYF
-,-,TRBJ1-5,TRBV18,TGTGCCAGCTCACCCACGGGGGGAAAGGGCAATCAGCCCCAGCATTTT,CASSPTGGKGNQPQHF
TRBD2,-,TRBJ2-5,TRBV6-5,TGTGCCAGCAGTTCCCCCGGGGGGGGCGCGGAGACCCAGTACTTC,CASSSPGGGAETQYF
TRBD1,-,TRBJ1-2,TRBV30,TGTGCCTGGAGTGTGGGACAGAGCTATGGCTACACCTTC,CAWSVGQSYGYTF
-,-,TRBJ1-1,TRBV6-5,TGTGCCAGCAGCAGCGGACAGCGTGAAGCTTTCTTT,CASSSGQREAFF
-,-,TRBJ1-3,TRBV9,TGTGCCAGCAGCGTGGCTCACGCCCTGGCTGGAAACACCATATATTTT,CASSVAHALAGNTIYF
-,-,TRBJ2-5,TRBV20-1,TGCAGTGCCGGGACTGCAGAGACCCAGTACTTC,CSAGTAETQYF
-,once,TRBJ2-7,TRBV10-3,TGTGCCATCAGTGACCTTGACCGCGGGCACTACGAGCAGTACTTC,CAISDLDRGHYEQYF
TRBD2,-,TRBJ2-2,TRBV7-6,TGTGCCAGCAGCTTAGGGGCGGGGGGTCCGGCGAACACCGGGGAGCTGTTTTTT,CASSLGAGGPANTGELFF
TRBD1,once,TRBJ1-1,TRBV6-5,TGTGCCAGCAGGGGACAGGGGGCTGGTGAAGCTTTCTTT,CASRGQGAGEAFF
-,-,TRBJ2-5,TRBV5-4,TGTGCCAGCAGCTTAGGGGGGGGATTGAGAGGAGAGACCCAGTACTTC,CASSLGGGLRGETQYF
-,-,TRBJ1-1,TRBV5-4,TGTGCCAGCAGCTTGGCGGGACATTACACTGAAGCTTTCTTT,CASSLAGHYTEAFF
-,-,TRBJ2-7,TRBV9,TGTGCCAGCAGCGCAGCAGACGGGTACGGGTACGAGCAGTACTTC,CASSAADGYGYEQYF
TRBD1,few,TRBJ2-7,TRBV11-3,TGTGCCAGCAGCTCGGGACAGCCCATGGACGAGCAGTACTTC,CASSSGQPMDEQYF
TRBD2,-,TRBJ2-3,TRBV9,TGTGCCAGCAGCGTGGTTAGCGGGTGGGGCACAGATACGCAGTATTTT,CASSVVSGWGTDTQYF
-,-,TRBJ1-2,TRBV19,TGTGCCAGTAGTATAAGAGGAGGGGGTTATGGCTACACCTTC,CASSIRGGGYGYTF
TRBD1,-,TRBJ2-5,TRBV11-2,TGTGCCAGCAGCCTCGGGGACAGGGACCTCCAAGAGACCCAGTACTTC,CASSLGDRDLQETQYF